One and the same sample provided the 26 T cell receptor beta chains below, sequenced in a study of sequential checkpoint blockade in melanoma. Produced via immunoSEQ multiplex PCR; TCRdb's table is partial and in-frame only. The profile shows about 1,500 clones, roughly 23% of them singletons. Described treatment: randomized to nivolumab then ipilimumab (arm A) or the reverse (arm B). The sequencing here drew on tumor tissue (inferred from file names), taken from a patient given nivolumab and ipilimumab in sequence. The receptors originated from a human donor with melanoma.

In this sample, this clone turned up a few times. The CDR3 reads CASSLEGTGRYEQYF. The CDR3 nucleotides read TGTGCCAGCTCTCTAGAAGGGACAGGTCGATACGAGCAGTACTTC. The chain couples TRBV18 to TRBJ2-7; 8 bases line up with TRBD1. This CDR3 spans 15 amino acids. Germline lookup yields CDR1 KGHSH and CDR2 LQKENI. With V trimmed by 6 bases and J by 4 bases, 11 bases remained unmatched.

The chain has TRBV11-3 and TRBJ2-1, with D perhaps matching TRBD1 or TRBD2 (5 bases each). The germline CDR1 and CDR2 sequences are SGHNT and YENEEA. The CDR3 has 16 residues. Trimming stripped 3 bases from V and 9 bases from J, with 21 bases between. This CDR3 is CASSLVAVLVGTEQFF. CDR3 in DNA: TGTGCCAGCAGCTTGGTAGCAGTCCTAGTAGGGACTGAGCAGTTCTTC.

V and J are TRBV19 and TRBJ2-7, with D possibly matching TRBD1 (5 bases). The CDR3 runs to 15 residues. V lost 4 bases to trimming and J lost 3 bases, with 16 bases between them. In germline, CDR1 is LNHDA, CDR2 SQIVND (reference sequence). Here the CDR3 DNA reads TGTGCCAGTAGTACTTCTTCTAGGGGCTACTACGAGCAGTACTTC. Translating it yields CASSTSSRGYYEQYF.

DNA for the CDR3: TGCAGCGTTAGCTCGGACAGTTGGGACACTGAAGCTTTCTTT. This sequence encodes CSVSSDSWDTEAFF. The V and J genes are TRBV29-1 and TRBJ1-1; possible D gene TRBD1, 6 bases. CDR3 size: 14 residues. Germline loops: CDR1 SQVTM, CDR2 ANQGSEA. Between the trimmed V and J ends, which lost 5 bases and 3 bases, there was a span of 16 bases.

Only a few counts were recorded for this clone. This sequence joins TRBV11-3 and TRBJ1-4, with D tentatively TRBD1 (5 bases). V lost 6 bases and J 7 bases, leaving 15 bases between the germline ends. The CDR3 has 14 residues. Germline CDR1 is SGHNT and CDR2 is YENEEA. This CDR3 is CASRTREEGEKLFF. The CDR3 DNA follows: TGTGCCAGCAGAACCAGGGAAGAGGGTGAAAAACTGTTTTTT.

The gene calls are TRBV28 and TRBJ2-5; D remains unclear. The CDR3 has 12 residues. CDR1 MDHEN and CDR2 SYDVKM come from the germline V gene. Trimming took 9 bases from V and 5 from J, leaving 13 bases between them. The CDR3 loop reads CASSSGVETQYF. In DNA form, the CDR3 reads TGTGCCAGTTCTTCTGGGGTGGAGACCCAGTACTTC.

This clone has more than one count but fewer than ten. The chain is built from TRBV6-8 and TRBJ2-3, with D tentatively TRBD1 (5 bases). Germline V CDR1 and CDR2: MNHGY, SAAAGT. The CDR3 totals 14 residues. The V end was cut by 6 bases, the J end by 4 bases, with 14 bases between. CDR3 nucleotides: TGTGCCAGCAGCCAGACTCAAGGGGCAGATACGCAGTATTTT. Its translation: CASSQTQGADTQYF.

The chain couples TRBV10-1 to TRBJ2-6, with D hard to call. CDR1 WNHNN and CDR2 SYGVQD come from the germline V gene (reference sequence). Trimming pared 0 bases from V and 1 base from J, leaving 7 bases between. There are 16 residues in the CDR3. CDR3 in DNA: TGCGCCAGCAGTGAGTCGAGCGTTTCTGGGGCCAACGTCCTGACTTTC. Translation: CASSESSVSGANVLTF.

The sample holds a few counts of this clone. The chain employs TRBV15 and TRBJ2-1; TRBD2 matches at 11 bases. The length of the CDR3 is 17 residues. Trimming cost V 2 bases and J 8 bases; bases outside gene matches: 11. CDR1 LNHNV and CDR2 YYDKDF come from the germline V gene (reference sequence). This CDR3 reads CATSRLQPGLAVHEQFF. The CDR3 DNA sequence: TGTGCCACCAGCAGACTGCAACCGGGACTAGCGGTCCATGAGCAGTTCTTC. The full variable domain, with the rest looked up from reference TRBV15 and TRBJ2-1, is DAMVIQNPRYQVTQFGKPVTLSCSQTLNHNVMYWYQQKSSQAPKLLFHYYDKDFNNEADTPDNFQSRRPNTSFCFLDIRSPGLGDTAMYLCATSRLQPGLAVHEQFFGPGTRLTVL.

A few counts support this clone. This chain connects TRBV6-8 to TRBJ1-1; D remains ambiguous. This CDR3 has 13 amino acids. The germline V gene encodes CDR1 MNHGY and CDR2 SAAAGT. V lost 0 bases to trimming and J lost 3 bases, with 5 bases between them. The DNA of the CDR3 is TGTGCCAGCAGTTACTCGAAGGACACTGAAGCTTTCTTT. Protein sequence: CASSYSKDTEAFF.

This chain uses TRBV30 with TRBJ1-2, with a weak D call TRBD1 (5 bases). Trimming stripped 4 bases from V and 7 bases from J, with 19 bases between. The CDR3 covers 14 residues. Germline loops: CDR1 GTSNPN, CDR2 SVGIG (reference sequence). The CDR3 loop is CAWISDSLIGGYTF. The CDR3 DNA follows: TGTGCCTGGATTAGCGACAGCCTGATTGGTGGCTACACCTTC.

The chain links TRBV19 to TRBJ2-1; TRBD2 matches at 13 bases. This CDR3 is 16 amino acids long. Per the germline V gene, CDR1 is LNHDA and CDR2 is SQIVND (reference sequence). J was trimmed by 12 bases and V by 5 bases; bases with no gene match: 13. The CDR3: CASSLWTSGSPARQFF. The CDR3 DNA follows: TGTGCCAGTAGTCTTTGGACTAGCGGGAGCCCAGCGAGGCAGTTCTTC.

This clone is labeled large. The chain employs TRBV11-3 and TRBJ2-3, with D perhaps matching TRBD1 or TRBD2 (5 bases each). Germline V gives CDR1 SGHNT, CDR2 YENEEA. The CDR3 runs 14 residues. V dropped 4 bases and J dropped 1 base, with 9 bases sitting between them. The CDR3 nucleotides read TGTGCCAGCAGCTCGGGACGTCGCACAGATACGCAGTATTTT. It translates to CASSSGRRTDTQYF.

CDR3 bases: TGTGCCAGCGCCCGCCCGAGCTCTGGAAACACCATATATTTT. Encoded protein: CASARPSSGNTIYF. The chain has TRBV28 and TRBJ1-3; D unclear. The CDR3 is 14 residues long. Per germline, CDR1 MDHEN and CDR2 SYDVKM. V lost 8 bases to trimming and J lost 0 bases, with 11 bases between them.

This clone was picked up a small number of times. This chain joins TRBV18 and TRBJ1-1; tentatively, D is TRBD1 (5 bases). V was shortened by 1 base and J by 4 bases, with 10 bases between the two germline ends. Germline CDR1 is KGHSH and CDR2 is LQKENI. The CDR3 spans 14 residues. The CDR3 bases are TGTGCCAGCTCACCACTTAGGGGATCCACTGAAGCTTTCTTT. This translates into CASSPLRGSTEAFF.

The rearrangement links TRBV15 to TRBJ2-1; D may be TRBD1 or TRBD2 (7 bases each). The CDR3 length is 15 residues. The ends were cut back, 3 bases at V and 6 bases at J, with 15 bases in the middle. Germline assignment: CDR1 LNHNV and CDR2 YYDKDF (reference sequence). CDR3 in DNA: TGTGCCACCAGCAGCAGGGGGGGTATGGTCAATGAGCAGTTCTTC. This encodes CATSSRGGMVNEQFF. Using reference TRBV15 and TRBJ2-1 for the parts outside the CDR3, the full variable domain is DAMVIQNPRYQVTQFGKPVTLSCSQTLNHNVMYWYQQKSSQAPKLLFHYYDKDFNNEADTPDNFQSRRPNTSFCFLDIRSPGLGDTAMYLCATSSRGGMVNEQFFGPGTRLTVL.

The rearrangement links TRBV19 to TRBJ2-1; a weak D match, TRBD1 (5 bases). Trimming removed 1 base at V and 9 bases at J, with 16 bases between. Germline CDR1 reads LNHDA; CDR2 reads SQIVND (reference sequence). The CDR3 is made up of 15 amino acids. CDR3 sequence: CASSIVWAGQGEQFF. The CDR3 DNA reads TGTGCCAGTAGTATAGTATGGGCAGGGCAGGGTGAGCAGTTCTTC.

The chain links TRBV5-1 to TRBJ1-1; 11 bases are a match to TRBD1. V was clipped by 1 base and J by 6 bases; unmatched bases: 5. Germline V gene sequence: CDR1 SGHRS, CDR2 YFSETQ. The CDR3 spans 15 residues. The CDR3 DNA reads TGCGCCAGCAGCTTGAAGGGACAGGGGGGCGCTGAAGCTTTCTTT. Protein: CASSLKGQGGAEAFF. The full variable domain, completed using reference TRBV5-1 and TRBJ1-1, is KAGVTQTPRYLIKTRGQQVTLSCSPISGHRSVSWYQQTPGQGLQFLFEYFSETQRNKGNFPGRFSGRQFSNSRSEMNVSTLELGDSALYLCASSLKGQGGAEAFFGQGTRLTVV.

This clone has a handful of counts. The gene calls are TRBV5-8 and TRBJ1-1; no reliable D call. Germline V gene sequence: CDR1 SGHTS, CDR2 YDEGEE. This CDR3 contains 13 residues. Trimming removed 4 bases at V and 6 bases at J, with 13 bases between. This chain's CDR3 is CASSQLHESEAFF. CDR3 bases: TGTGCCAGCAGCCAACTGCACGAATCTGAAGCTTTCTTT.

The chain recombines TRBV6-8 with TRBJ1-1; no clear D. Germline V CDR1 and CDR2: MNHGY, SAAAGT. This CDR3 has 15 residues. With 0 bases removed from V and 2 bases from J, the gap between germline ends came to 10 bases. CDR3 in amino acids: CASSYSPGSNTEAFF. The CDR3 DNA reads TGTGCCAGCAGTTACTCGCCGGGCAGCAACACTGAAGCTTTCTTT.

The CDR3 DNA is TGCGCCAGCAGCGCTGCTCACTCTGGAAACACCATATATTTT. This encodes CASSAAHSGNTIYF. The V and J genes are TRBV5-1 and TRBJ1-3, with D unclear. Trimming left V 4 bases short and J 0 bases short, with 8 bases between. This CDR3 is 14 amino acids long. From germline, CDR1 is SGHRS and CDR2 YFSETQ.

This chain connects TRBV11-3 to TRBJ2-2, with TRBD2 identical over 13 bases. Germline CDR1 and CDR2: SGHNT and YENEEA. Germline trimming cut 5 bases from V and 3 bases from J; bases unmatched to any gene: 3. This CDR3 spans 16 amino acids. This CDR3 reads CASSPGLAGDTGELFF. In DNA, the CDR3 is TGTGCCAGCAGCCCTGGACTAGCGGGAGACACCGGGGAGCTGTTTTTT.

The rearrangement links TRBV11-3 to TRBJ2-2; D not certain. Trimming removed 3 bases from V and 2 bases from J, with 16 bases in between. There are 17 residues in the CDR3. CDR1 SGHNT and CDR2 YENEEA come from the germline V gene. CDR3 residues: CASSLVATVFNTGELFF. CDR3 bases: TGTGCCAGCAGCTTGGTGGCGACTGTTTTTAACACCGGGGAGCTGTTTTTT.

The rearrangement links TRBV29-1 to TRBJ2-3, with a possible D match to TRBD2 (5 bases). This CDR3 has 14 amino acids. V was trimmed by 4 bases and J by 5 bases, leaving 16 bases between them. CDR1 SQVTM and CDR2 ANQGSEA come from the germline V gene. CDR3: CSVVGVAGGDTQYF. In DNA form, the CDR3 reads TGCAGCGTTGTGGGTGTGGCCGGAGGAGATACGCAGTATTTT.

V gene TRBV16 combines with J gene TRBJ2-2; D gene uncertain. The CDR3 sequence is 13 residues long. Germline values: CDR1 KGHSY, CDR2 FQNENV. Trimming pared 1 base from V and 6 bases from J, leaving 6 bases between. The CDR3 nucleotides are TGTGCCAGCAGCCAATTTGGAGCCGGGGAGCTGTTTTTT. It encodes CASSQFGAGELFF. Drawing the rest from reference TRBV16 and TRBJ2-2, the complete variable domain is GEEVAQTPKHLVRGEGQKAKLYCAPIKGHSYVFWYQQVLKNEFKFLISFQNENVFDETGMPKERFSAKCLPNSPCSLEIQATKLEDSAVYFCASSQFGAGELFFGEGSRLTVL.

The V gene is TRBV15, the J gene TRBJ2-7; D is unresolved. V was pared by 1 base and J by 0 bases, with 16 bases between. CDR1 and CDR2 (germline): LNHNV, YYDKDF (reference sequence). The length of the CDR3 is 17 residues. CDR3 in DNA: TGTGCCACCAGCAGAGTTCCACTATGGCGGCACTCCTACGAGCAGTACTTC. The encoded protein is CATSRVPLWRHSYEQYF.